The source of this TCR beta chain is a study of radiotherapy plus CTLA-4 blockade in lung cancer. Study conclusions and caveats: Tumor-derived TCR clones expanded in blood after radiotherapy plus ipilimumab.

Data came from immunoSEQ multiplex PCR; TCRdb stores just in-frame clones and leaves some out. This table has roughly 100,000 clones, 80% to 85% appearing once. Germline assignment: CDR1 SGDLS and CDR2 YYNGEE. CDR3 length: 15 amino acids. Losses at the gene ends were 3 bases for V and 6 bases for J; bases not matched to a gene: 9. This clone came up once. Its specificity is unknown. The sequences come from peripheral blood, collected from a patient treated with radiotherapy plus ipilimumab. The V and J genes are TRBV9 and TRBJ2-1; 7 bases line up with TRBD2. This TCR derives from a human donor with non-small cell lung cancer that progressed on radiotherapy plus ipilimumab. The CDR3 region has the DNA TGTGCCAGCAGCGCTAGCGGTCAAAGGGCCAATGAGCAGTTCTTC. Protein product: CASSASGQRANEQFF.